These 19 T cell receptor beta chains share one sample of origin, sequenced in a study of T cell responses to AZD1222 COVID-19 vaccine. The assay was immunoSEQ multiplex PCR, and TCRdb's table has in-frame clones only and misses some. Of approximately 160,000 clones in the sample, around 90% were seen once. Specimen: peripheral blood, collected on day 0 of AZD1222 vaccination. The receptors stem from an adult in good health.

The rearrangement links TRBV6-4 to TRBJ1-2; a weak D match, TRBD1 (5 bases). The germline V gene encodes CDR1 MRHNA and CDR2 SNTAGT. The CDR3 has 17 residues. V was pared by 6 bases and J by 6 bases, with 26 bases between. The CDR3 nucleotides are TGTGCCAGCAGCGCCGGGACGGACGGGGTAGGGGTTAATGGCTACACCTTC. Translating gives CASSAGTDGVGVNGYTF.

The chain carries TRBV24-1 and TRBJ1-4, with 7 nucleotides matching TRBD1. V lost 2 bases and J lost 6; bases outside the gene matches: 5. Germline V gene data show CDR1 as KGHDR and CDR2 as SFDVKD. The CDR3 spans 15 residues. The CDR3 loop is CATSDSQGKHEKLFF. The CDR3 DNA reads TGTGCCACCAGTGATTCACAGGGGAAGCATGAAAAACTGTTTTTT.

In its sample, this clone was seen a few times. This rearrangement joins TRBV30 to TRBJ1-1, with D possibly TRBD1 on 5 matching bases. Trimming cost V 5 bases and J 4 bases, with 14 bases left between them. CDR1 is GTSNPN and CDR2 is SVGIG in the germline V gene (reference sequence). The CDR3 has 13 residues. As DNA, the CDR3 is TGTGCCTGGGACAGTAACTGGGGCACTGAAGCTTTCTTT. Protein product: CAWDSNWGTEAFF.

A word on this clone: One junction end disagrees with the germline gene, perhaps due to a read error. The DNA for the CDR3 is TGTGCTAGCAGCCCAGACAGGAGCCCCCTCTACGAGCAGTACTTC. Its protein is CASSPDRSPLYEQYF. The rearrangement joins TRBV7-7 to TRBJ2-7; perhaps TRBD1 as D (6 bases). There are 15 residues in the CDR3. The germline V gene has CDR1 SSHAT and CDR2 FNYEAQ (reference sequence).

This clone appeared a single time. V and J are TRBV3-1 (or the pseudogene TRBV3-2) and TRBJ1-6, with no clear D. Trimming shortened V by 4 bases and J by 7 bases, and 11 bases separated the two germline ends. The germline V gene has CDR1 LGHDT and CDR2 YNNKEL (reference sequence). The CDR3 runs to 14 residues. CDR3 sequence: CASSRQTANSPLHF. CDR3 bases: TGTGCCAGCAGCCGCCAGACGGCGAATTCACCCCTCCACTTT.

This clone was recorded once. The V call is TRBV24-1, the J call TRBJ1-1; 9 bases fit TRBD1. Germline V gene data show CDR1 as KGHDR and CDR2 as SFDVKD. This CDR3 has 14 amino acids. Trimming at V came to 4 bases and at J to 10 bases, leaving 9 bases not matched to a gene. The CDR3 DNA is TGTGCCACCAGTGACTCCGGGACAGGGCACCGAGCTTTCTTT. The encoded protein is CATSDSGTGHRAFF.

The rearrangement joins TRBV28 to TRBJ1-3; D unresolved. This CDR3 is 12 amino acids long. Trimming stripped 4 bases from V and 8 bases from J, with 9 bases between. CDR1 MDHEN and CDR2 SYDVKM come from the germline V gene. CDR3 region: CASSSRRDTIYF. The CDR3, as DNA: TGTGCCAGCAGTTCCCGAAGGGACACCATATATTTT.

This clone was seen just once. The chain carries TRBV7-3 and TRBJ1-6; D not resolved. Germline V gives CDR1 SGHTA, CDR2 FQGTGA. The CDR3 covers 13 residues. The V end was cut by 5 bases, the J end by 7 bases, with 9 bases between. The CDR3 region is CASSRSANSPLHF. In DNA, the CDR3 is TGTGCCAGCAGCAGGTCGGCGAATTCACCCCTCCACTTT.

This clone has more than one count but fewer than ten. The V and J genes are TRBV5-1 and TRBJ1-2; no reliable D call. Trimming took 4 bases from V and 5 from J, leaving 12 bases between them. Germline V gene sequence: CDR1 SGHRS, CDR2 YFSETQ. The CDR3 is 13 amino acids. For the CDR3, the DNA is TGCGCCAGCAGCCCCACAGAGCCGTATGGCTACACCTTC. Translation: CASSPTEPYGYTF.

This clone was found once. The J gene is TRBJ2-7, the V gene TRBV7-3; perhaps TRBD1 as D (5 bases). V shed 5 bases and J shed 2 bases, with 13 bases lying between them. CDR3 length: 14 amino acids. CDR1 and CDR2 from the germline V gene are SGHTA and FQGTGA. The CDR3 loop is CASSPTATTYEQYF. The CDR3, as DNA: TGTGCCAGCAGCCCGACAGCAACGACCTACGAGCAGTACTTC.

This chain connects TRBV14 to TRBJ1-6; D not certain. From germline, CDR1 is SGHDN and CDR2 FVKESK. V was clipped by 0 bases and J by 12 bases, with 12 bases between them. The CDR3 extends over 14 amino acids. Here the CDR3 reads CASSQDPVEQPLHF. CDR3 DNA sequence: TGTGCCAGCAGCCAAGATCCGGTGGAGCAACCCCTCCACTTT. The full variable domain, in which reference TRBV14 and TRBJ1-6 provide the parts outside the CDR3, is EAGVTQFPSHSVIEKGQTVTLRCDPISGHDNLYWYRRVMGKEIKFLLHFVKESKQDESGMPNNRFLAERTGGTYSTLKVQPAELEDSGVYFCASSQDPVEQPLHFGNGTRLTVT.

This clone occurred a few times. The chain links TRBV5-8 to TRBJ1-1, with D hard to call. The CDR3 has 15 amino acids. Germline assignment: CDR1 SGHTS and CDR2 YDEGEE. With 4 bases removed from V and 4 bases from J, the gap between germline ends came to 17 bases. The CDR3 bases are TGTGCCAGCAGCCCGCTCGGACCCCAGAGCACTGAAGCTTTCTTT. Its protein product is CASSPLGPQSTEAFF.

The chain employs TRBV19 and TRBJ2-2; D unresolved. Trimming removed 5 bases at V and 1 base at J, with 14 bases between. CDR1 is LNHDA and CDR2 is SQIVND in the germline V gene (reference sequence). The CDR3 totals 16 residues. CDR3 residues: CASSEEHLGNTGELFF. In nucleotides, the CDR3 is TGTGCCAGTAGTGAGGAACACCTGGGGAACACCGGGGAGCTGTTTTTT.

The V gene is TRBV14, the J gene TRBJ2-7; D uncertain. CDR1 and CDR2 from the germline V gene are SGHDN and FVKESK. The CDR3 is made up of 12 amino acids. Trimming pared 4 bases from V and 3 bases from J, leaving 7 bases between. The CDR3 reads CASSPGIYEQYF. CDR3 DNA sequence: TGTGCCAGCAGCCCAGGAATCTACGAGCAGTACTTC.

This chain links TRBV5-6 with TRBJ1-2; 7 positions agree with TRBD1. The CDR3 consists of 15 residues. Trimming at V came to 1 base and at J to 1 base, leaving 4 bases not matched to a gene. CDR1 is SGHDT and CDR2 is YYEEEE in the germline V gene. The DNA for the CDR3 is TGTGCCAGCAGCTTGAGGGGGCTCTTTAACTATGGCTACACCTTC. Translated: CASSLRGLFNYGYTF. Based on the CDR3 plus reference TRBV5-6 and TRBJ1-2, the full variable domain is DAGVTQSPTHLIKTRGQQVTLRCSPKSGHDTVSWYQQALGQGPQFIFQYYEEEERQRGNFPDRFSGHQFPNYSSELNVNALLLGDSALYLCASSLRGLFNYGYTFGSGTRLTVV.

This clone was detected once. The rearrangement uses TRBV7-9 and TRBJ2-5, with 11 bases identical to TRBD2. Per the germline V gene, CDR1 is SEHNR and CDR2 is FQNEAQ (reference sequence). The trim removed 1 base at V and 5 bases at J, leaving 3 bases unmatched. This CDR3 comprises 15 residues. CDR3 DNA: TGTGCCAGCAGCTTAGGACTAGCGGGATTGGAGACCCAGTACTTC. This codes for CASSLGLAGLETQYF.

V and J are TRBV5-5 and TRBJ2-1, with unresolved D. Trimming pared 1 base from V and 7 bases from J, leaving 9 bases between. This CDR3 region has 13 residues. Germline CDR1 and CDR2: SGHKS and YYEKEE (reference sequence). CDR3 DNA sequence: TGTGCCAGCAGCTTGTCGGAAGGGAATGAGCAGTTCTTC. This translates into CASSLSEGNEQFF.

The table lists this clone with a count of one. The rearrangement uses TRBV12-3 or TRBV12-4 and TRBJ2-5, with D unclear. This CDR3 spans 11 amino acids. V lost 3 bases and J 6 bases, leaving 5 bases between the germline ends. DNA of the CDR3: TGTGCCAGCAGTTTCAGCCAGACCCAGTACTTC. Translation: CASSFSQTQYF.

V is TRBV7-2 and J is TRBJ2-4; either TRBD1 or TRBD2 may fit D (6 bases each). Germline V gene data show CDR1 as SGHTA and CDR2 as FQGNSA. This CDR3 has 16 amino acids. Between the trimmed V and J ends, which lost 3 bases and 0 bases, there was a span of 12 bases. CDR3 sequence: CASSLGGSLAKNIQYF. In DNA, the CDR3 is TGTGCCAGCAGCTTGGGGGGCTCACTAGCCAAAAACATTCAGTACTTC.